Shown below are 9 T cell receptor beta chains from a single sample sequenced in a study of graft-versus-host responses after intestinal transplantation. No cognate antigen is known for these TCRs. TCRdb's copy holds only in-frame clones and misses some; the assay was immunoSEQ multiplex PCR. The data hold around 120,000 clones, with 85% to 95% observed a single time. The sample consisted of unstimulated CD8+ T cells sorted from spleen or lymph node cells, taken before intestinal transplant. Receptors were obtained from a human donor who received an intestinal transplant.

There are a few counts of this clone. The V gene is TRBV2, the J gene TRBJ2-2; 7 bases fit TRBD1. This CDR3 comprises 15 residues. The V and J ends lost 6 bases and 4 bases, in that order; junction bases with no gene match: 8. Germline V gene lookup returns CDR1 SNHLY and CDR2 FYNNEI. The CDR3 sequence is CASRVGQDPTGELFF. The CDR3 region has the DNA TGTGCCAGCAGGGTTGGACAGGACCCCACCGGGGAGCTGTTTTTT.

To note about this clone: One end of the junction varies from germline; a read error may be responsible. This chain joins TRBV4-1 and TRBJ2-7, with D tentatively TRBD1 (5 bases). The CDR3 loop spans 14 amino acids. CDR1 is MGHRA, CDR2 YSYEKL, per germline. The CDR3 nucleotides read TGTGCCAGCAGCCAAGGGGCTAGTTTGAACGAGCAGTACTTC. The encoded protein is CASSQGASLNEQYF.

CDR3 DNA: TGTGCCAGCAGCTTAGGAGGACTAGGGGGCAGCACAGATACGCAGTATTTT. Its translation is CASSLGGLGGSTDTQYF. The J gene is TRBJ2-3, the V gene TRBV13; the D call may be TRBD1 or TRBD2 (7 bases each). The germline V and J ends were trimmed by 0 bases and 0 bases, with 13 bases remaining between them. Germline CDR1 and CDR2: PRHDT and FYEKMQ (reference sequence). This CDR3 is 17 amino acids long. Complete variable domain (other parts from reference TRBV13 and TRBJ2-3): AAGVIQSPRHLIKEKRETATLKCYPIPRHDTVYWYQQGPGQDPQFLISFYEKMQSDKGSIPDRFSAQQFSDYHSELNMSSLELGDSALYFCASSLGGLGGSTDTQYFGPGTRLTVL.

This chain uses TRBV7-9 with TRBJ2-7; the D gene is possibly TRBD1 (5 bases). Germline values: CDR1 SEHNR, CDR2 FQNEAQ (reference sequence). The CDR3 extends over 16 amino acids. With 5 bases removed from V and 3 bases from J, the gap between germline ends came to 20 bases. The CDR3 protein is CASSPNQGVSLYEQYF. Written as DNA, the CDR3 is TGTGCCAGCAGCCCCAACCAGGGTGTGAGTCTCTACGAGCAGTACTTC.

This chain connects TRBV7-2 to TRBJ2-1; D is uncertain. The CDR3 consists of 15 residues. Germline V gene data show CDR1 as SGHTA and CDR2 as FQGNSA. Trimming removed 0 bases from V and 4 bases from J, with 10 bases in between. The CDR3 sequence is CASSLATEVYNEQFF. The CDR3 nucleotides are TGTGCCAGCAGCTTAGCAACGGAAGTTTACAATGAGCAGTTCTTC.

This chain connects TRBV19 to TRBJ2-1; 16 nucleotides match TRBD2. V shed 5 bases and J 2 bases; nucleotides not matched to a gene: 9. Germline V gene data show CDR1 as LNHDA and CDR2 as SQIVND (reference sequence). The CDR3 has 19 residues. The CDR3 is CASSFQGLAGGPPYNEQFF. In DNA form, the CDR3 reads TGTGCCAGTAGTTTTCAGGGACTAGCGGGAGGGCCGCCCTACAATGAGCAGTTCTTC. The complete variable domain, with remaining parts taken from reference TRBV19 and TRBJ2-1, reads DGGITQSPKYLFRKEGQNVTLSCEQNLNHDAMYWYRQDPGQGLRLIYYSQIVNDFQKGDIAEGYSVSREKKESFPLTVTSAQKNPTAFYLCASSFQGLAGGPPYNEQFFGPGTRLTVL.

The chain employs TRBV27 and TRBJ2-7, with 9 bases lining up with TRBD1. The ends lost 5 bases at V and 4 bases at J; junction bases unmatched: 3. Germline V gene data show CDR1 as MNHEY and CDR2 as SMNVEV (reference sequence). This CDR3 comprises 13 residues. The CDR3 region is CASSTGGPYEQYF. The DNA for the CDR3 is TGTGCCAGCAGTACAGGGGGCCCGTACGAGCAGTACTTC.

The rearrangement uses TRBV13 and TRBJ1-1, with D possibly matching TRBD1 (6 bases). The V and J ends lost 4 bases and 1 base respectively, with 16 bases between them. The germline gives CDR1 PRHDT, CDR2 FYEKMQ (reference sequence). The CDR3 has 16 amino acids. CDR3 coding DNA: TGTGCCAGCAGCTCCGAAGGGACGGGACAGAACACTGAAGCTTTCTTT. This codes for CASSSEGTGQNTEAFF.

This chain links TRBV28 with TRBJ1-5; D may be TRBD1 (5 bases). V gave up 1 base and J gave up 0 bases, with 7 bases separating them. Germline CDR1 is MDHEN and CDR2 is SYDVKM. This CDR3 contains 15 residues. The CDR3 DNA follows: TGTGCCAGCAGTTTATTGGGACTTAGCAATCAGCCCCAGCATTTT. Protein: CASSLLGLSNQPQHF.